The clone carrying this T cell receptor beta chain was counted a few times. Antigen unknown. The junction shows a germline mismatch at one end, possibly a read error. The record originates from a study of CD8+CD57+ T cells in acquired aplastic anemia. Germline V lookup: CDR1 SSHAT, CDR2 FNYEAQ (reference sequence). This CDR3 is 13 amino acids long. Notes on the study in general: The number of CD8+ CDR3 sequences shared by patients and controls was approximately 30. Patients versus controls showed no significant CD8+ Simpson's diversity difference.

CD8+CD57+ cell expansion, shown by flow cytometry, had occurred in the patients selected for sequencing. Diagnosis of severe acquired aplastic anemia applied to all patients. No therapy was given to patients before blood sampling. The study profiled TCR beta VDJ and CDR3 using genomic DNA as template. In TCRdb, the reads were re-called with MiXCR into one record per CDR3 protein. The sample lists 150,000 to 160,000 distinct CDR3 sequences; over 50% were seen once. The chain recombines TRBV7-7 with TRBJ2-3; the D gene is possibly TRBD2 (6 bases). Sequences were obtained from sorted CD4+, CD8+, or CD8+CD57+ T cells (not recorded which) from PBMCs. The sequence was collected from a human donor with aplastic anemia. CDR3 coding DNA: TGTGCTAGCAGCTGGGCCCCTAGCGACACGCAGTATTTT. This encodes CASSWAPSDTQYF.